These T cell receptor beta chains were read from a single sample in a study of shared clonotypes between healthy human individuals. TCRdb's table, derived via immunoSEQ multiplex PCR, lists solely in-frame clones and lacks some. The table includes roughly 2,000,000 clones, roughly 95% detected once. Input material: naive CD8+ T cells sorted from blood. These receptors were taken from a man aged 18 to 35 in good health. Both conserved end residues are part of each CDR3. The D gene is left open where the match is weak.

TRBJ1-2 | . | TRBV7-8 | TGTGCCAGCAGCTTAGACAGATCTAACTATGGCTACACCTTC | CASSLDRSNYGYTF
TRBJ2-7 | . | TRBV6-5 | TGTGCCAGCAGTTACGGGCGTGGGAGTGAGCAGTACTTC | CASSYGRGSEQYF
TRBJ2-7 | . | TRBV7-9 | TGTGCCAGCAAGGGGACCTACGAGCAGTACTTC | CASKGTYEQYF
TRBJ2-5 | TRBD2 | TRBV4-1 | TGCGCCAGCAGCCAAGGGCCCGGGGGGGTAGGAGTGACCCAGTACTTC | CASSQGPGGVGVTQYF
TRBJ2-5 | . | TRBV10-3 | TGTGCCATCAGCCTGGCAGGGGAAGAGACCCAGTACTTC | CAISLAGEETQYF
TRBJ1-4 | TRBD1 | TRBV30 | TGTGCCTGGAGTGGAGGGGCCCCAGGGGGCGAAACTAATGAAAAACTGTTTTTT | CAWSGGAPGGETNEKLFF
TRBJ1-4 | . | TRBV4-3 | TGCGCCAGCAGCCATGAGTTGAGGGATGAAAAACTGTTTTTT | CASSHELRDEKLFF
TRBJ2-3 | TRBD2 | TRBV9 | TGTGCCAGCAGCATACTTAGCGGGGGGTCGACAGATACGCAGTATTTT | CASSILSGGSTDTQYF
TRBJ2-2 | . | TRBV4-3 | TGCGCCAGCAGCACCACAGGCACCGGGGAGCTGTTTTTT | CASSTTGTGELFF
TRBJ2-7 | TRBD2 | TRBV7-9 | TGTGCCAGCAGCTTAGGGGGGACTACCTACGAGCAGTACTTC | CASSLGGTTYEQYF
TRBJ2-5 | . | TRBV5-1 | TGCGCCAGCAGCTCCGGATGGGAACCTCGGGGGCAAGAGACCCAGTACTTC | CASSSGWEPRGQETQYF
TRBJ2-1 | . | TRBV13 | TGTGCCAGCAGCACCGGGGAGCAATACAATGAGCAGTTCTTC | CASSTGEQYNEQFF
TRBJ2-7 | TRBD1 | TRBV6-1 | TGTGCCAGCGATAGGACAGGGGTGGCCTACGAGCAGTACTTC | CASDRTGVAYEQYF
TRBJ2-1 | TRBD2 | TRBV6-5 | TGTGCCAGCAGTTATTACGGGGGGAAGAACAATGAGCAGTTCTTC | CASSYYGGKNNEQFF
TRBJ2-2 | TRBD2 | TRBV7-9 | TGTGCCAGCAGCTTGACTAGCGCCGGGGAGCTGTTTTTT | CASSLTSAGELFF